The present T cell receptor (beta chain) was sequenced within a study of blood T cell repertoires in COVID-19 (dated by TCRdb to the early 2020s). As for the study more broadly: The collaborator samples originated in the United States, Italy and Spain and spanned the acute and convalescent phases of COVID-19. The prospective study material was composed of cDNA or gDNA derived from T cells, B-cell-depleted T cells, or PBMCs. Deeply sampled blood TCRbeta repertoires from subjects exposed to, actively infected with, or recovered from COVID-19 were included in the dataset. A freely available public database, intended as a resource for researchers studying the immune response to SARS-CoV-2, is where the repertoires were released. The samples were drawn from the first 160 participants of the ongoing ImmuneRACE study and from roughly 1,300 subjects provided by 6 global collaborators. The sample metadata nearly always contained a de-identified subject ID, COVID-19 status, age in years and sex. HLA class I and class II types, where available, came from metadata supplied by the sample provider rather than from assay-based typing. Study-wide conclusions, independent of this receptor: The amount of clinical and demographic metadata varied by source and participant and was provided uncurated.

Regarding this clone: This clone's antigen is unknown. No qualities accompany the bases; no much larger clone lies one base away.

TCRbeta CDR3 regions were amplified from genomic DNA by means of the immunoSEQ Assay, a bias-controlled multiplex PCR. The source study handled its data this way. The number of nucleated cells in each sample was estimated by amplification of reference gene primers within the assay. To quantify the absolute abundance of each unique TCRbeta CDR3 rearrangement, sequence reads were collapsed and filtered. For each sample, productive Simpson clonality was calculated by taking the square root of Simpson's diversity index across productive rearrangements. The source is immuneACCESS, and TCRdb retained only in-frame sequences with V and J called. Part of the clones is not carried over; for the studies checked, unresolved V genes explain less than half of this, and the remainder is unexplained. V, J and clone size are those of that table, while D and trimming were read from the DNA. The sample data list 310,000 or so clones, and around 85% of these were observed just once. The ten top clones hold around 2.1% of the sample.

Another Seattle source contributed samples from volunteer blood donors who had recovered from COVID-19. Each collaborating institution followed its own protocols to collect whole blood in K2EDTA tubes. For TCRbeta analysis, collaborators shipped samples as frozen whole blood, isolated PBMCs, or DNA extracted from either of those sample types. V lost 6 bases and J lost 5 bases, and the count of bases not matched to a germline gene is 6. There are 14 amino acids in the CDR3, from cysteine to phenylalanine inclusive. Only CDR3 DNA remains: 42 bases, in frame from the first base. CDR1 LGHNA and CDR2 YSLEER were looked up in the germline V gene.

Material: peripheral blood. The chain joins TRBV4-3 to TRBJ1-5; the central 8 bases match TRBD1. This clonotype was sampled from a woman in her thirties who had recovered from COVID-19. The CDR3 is CASSVGTGDQPQHF. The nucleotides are TGCGCCAGCAGTGTCGGGACAGGTGATCAGCCCCAGCATTTT.